These T cell receptor beta chains were read from a single sample in a study of blood T cell repertoires in COVID-19. TCRdb's table, derived via immunoSEQ multiplex PCR, lists solely in-frame clones and lacks some. The table shows about 270,000 clones, with about 89% occurring only once. The specimen was PBMCs or T cells enriched from blood (not recorded which). The receptors derive from a woman between 18 and 30 years old who had recovered from COVID-19. Both conserved end residues are part of each CDR3. A D gene is named only where the DNA matches it firmly. Some rows mark clone size as missing; the rest say once, few, many or name a class of expanded clone.

D	V	J	size	CDR3	DNA
TRBD1	TRBV27	TRBJ1-1	.	CASSPTKQGVTEAFF	TGTGCCAGCAGCCCAACCAAACAGGGGGTTACTGAAGCTTTCTTT
TRBD2	TRBV7-9	TRBJ2-7	.	CASSQLLGVAGGVHEQYF	TGTGCCAGCAGCCAGCTTCTTGGCGTAGCGGGAGGTGTACACGAGCAGTACTTC
.	TRBV9	TRBJ2-1	once	CASSVTGGNVKVVEQFF	TGTGCCAGCAGCGTTACGGGGGGCAACGTCAAAGTAGTTGAGCAGTTCTTC
TRBD2	TRBV5-1	TRBJ2-7	.	CASSLGLLWSSGSHEQYF	TGCGCCAGCAGCTTGGGTTTATTGTGGTCTAGCGGGAGCCACGAGCAGTACTTC
TRBD1	TRBV4-1	TRBJ1-3	.	CASSQEGQVRNTIYF	TGCGCCAGCAGCCAGGAGGGACAGGTACGGAACACCATATATTTT
TRBD1	TRBV19	TRBJ2-7	.	CASSKGTGRSYEQYF	TGTGCCAGTAGTAAGGGGACAGGGAGATCCTACGAGCAGTACTTC
.	TRBV28	TRBJ2-3	.	CASSFLAGATDTQYF	TGTGCCAGCAGTTTCCTCGCGGGGGCCACAGATACGCAGTATTTT
.	TRBV7-2	TRBJ1-1	.	CASSLYQGNTEAFF	TGTGCCAGCAGCTTATATCAGGGGAACACTGAAGCTTTCTTT
TRBD2	TRBV25-1	TRBJ2-5	.	CASSDLGGAGGETQYF	TGTGCCAGCAGTGACCTCGGGGGGGCGGGAGGAGAGACCCAGTACTTC
TRBD1	TRBV2	TRBJ1-5	.	CASSRTGGGQPQHF	TGTGCCAGCAGCAGGACAGGGGGAGGGCAGCCCCAGCATTTT
.	TRBV7-9	TRBJ1-1	.	CASSLLQGNTEAFF	TGTGCCAGCAGCTTATTGCAGGGGAACACTGAAGCTTTCTTT
TRBD1	TRBV10-3	TRBJ1-3	.	CAISDRTGNTIYF	TGTGCCATCAGTGATAGGACAGGGAACACCATATATTTT
.	TRBV5-1	TRBJ1-2	once	CASSYTENYGYTF	TGCGCCAGCAGCTATACAGAAAACTATGGCTACACCTTC
.	TRBV18	TRBJ1-5	.	CASSPRLSRDRNNQPQHF	TGTGCCAGCTCACCACGCCTGAGCCGAGACAGAAACAATCAGCCCCAGCATTTT
.	TRBV11-2	TRBJ2-3	.	CASSLTVGRGTDTQYF	TGTGCCAGCAGCTTAACGGTGGGGCGAGGCACAGATACGCAGTATTTT
.	TRBV28	TRBJ2-1	.	CASTPETSPSNEQFF	TGTGCCAGCACCCCGGAGACTAGTCCCAGTAATGAGCAGTTCTTC
TRBD1	TRBV29-1	TRBJ1-4	.	CSAISTGGGEKLFF	TGCAGCGCCATATCGACAGGGGGTGGCGAAAAACTGTTTTTT
.	TRBV9	TRBJ2-5	.	CASSVEGGPETQYF	TGTGCCAGCAGCGTAGAGGGGGGGCCCGAGACCCAGTACTTC
.	TRBV2	TRBJ2-5	.	CASSARQETQYF	TGTGCCAGCAGTGCTAGACAAGAGACCCAGTACTTC
TRBD1	TRBV10-3	TRBJ1-2	.	CAISNTGGIIGYTF	TGTGCCATCAGTAACACAGGGGGAATTATTGGCTACACCTTC
.	TRBV2	TRBJ2-7	.	CASLVKPLSSSWNSYEQYF	TGTGCCAGCCTCGTAAAACCACTCAGCTCTAGTTGGAACTCCTACGAGCAGTACTTC
TRBD2	TRBV19	TRBJ2-2	.	CASSIDPSGVDTGELFF	TGTGCCAGTAGTATAGATCCTAGCGGGGTAGATACCGGGGAGCTGTTTTTT
.	TRBV15	TRBJ1-1	.	CATSRDGGRGTEAFF	TGTGCCACCAGCAGAGACGGGGGGCGAGGGACTGAAGCTTTCTTT
TRBD1	TRBV4-1	TRBJ2-7	.	CASSQTPGGGTGSYEQYF	TGCGCCAGCAGCCAAACCCCGGGTGGCGGGACAGGCTCCTACGAGCAGTACTTC
.	TRBV18	TRBJ1-2	once	CASSPLKGDGYTF	TGTGCCAGCTCACCACTAAAAGGGGATGGCTACACCTTC
.	TRBV15	TRBJ2-2	.	CATSAGNTGELFF	TGTGCCACCAGCGCGGGGAACACCGGGGAGCTGTTTTTT
TRBD1	TRBV9	TRBJ2-3	.	CASSEPTGGASDTQYF	TGTGCCAGCAGCGAACCAACAGGGGGCGCTTCGGATACGCAGTATTTT
.	TRBV5-1	TRBJ2-7	.	CASSLERGLTLREQYF	TGCGCCAGCAGCTTGGAACGGGGGTTGACCCTCCGGGAGCAGTACTTC
TRBD2	TRBV15	TRBJ2-1	.	CATSRDGVAGVAVHSYNEQFF	TGTGCCACCAGCAGAGATGGAGTAGCGGGGGTTGCCGTTCACTCCTACAATGAGCAGTTCTTC
TRBD2	TRBV11-3	TRBJ2-1	.	CASSPGLANEQFF	TGTGCCAGCAGCCCGGGACTAGCGAATGAGCAGTTCTTC
.	TRBV30	TRBJ2-3	.	CAWSVPGRSTDTQYF	TGTGCCTGGAGTGTACCGGGGAGGAGCACAGATACGCAGTATTTT
TRBD1	TRBV19	TRBJ1-1	.	CASRGHRGVTEAFF	TGTGCCAGTAGGGGACACAGGGGGGTCACTGAAGCTTTCTTT
TRBD2	TRBV19	TRBJ2-5	once	CASSILSSGSAGPETQYF	TGTGCCAGTAGTATCCTCTCTAGCGGGTCGGCCGGGCCAGAGACCCAGTACTTC
TRBD1	TRBV2	TRBJ1-2	.	CASTKGQGLRDYGYTF	TGTGCCAGCACCAAGGGACAGGGTCTTCGGGACTATGGCTACACCTTC
TRBD2	TRBV7-9	TRBJ2-7	once	CASSGGTSGGPGEQYF	TGTGCCAGCAGCGGCGGGACTAGCGGGGGGCCTGGCGAGCAGTACTTC
.	TRBV29-1	TRBJ1-2	.	CSVVYSPNYGYTF	TGCAGCGTTGTCTACAGTCCTAACTATGGCTACACCTTC
.	TRBV5-1	TRBJ2-5	.	CASSFQGLAVQETQYF	TGCGCCAGCAGCTTTCAGGGGCTAGCGGTACAAGAGACCCAGTACTTC
.	TRBV5-1	TRBJ1-2	.	CASSSQAGGGYGYTF	TGCGCCAGCAGCTCACAGGCCGGGGGAGGCTATGGCTACACCTTC
.	TRBV4-1	TRBJ1-5	.	CASSQTGTLGHQPQHF	TGCGCCAGCAGCCAAACTGGGACTCTAGGCCATCAGCCCCAGCATTTT
.	TRBV2	TRBJ1-4	.	CASSEGEHEKLFF	TGTGCCAGCAGTGAAGGAGAACATGAAAAACTGTTTTTT
.	TRBV6-2/TRBV6-3	TRBJ1-5	few	CASSEDGGGNQPQHF	TGTGCCAGCAGCGAAGATGGGGGGGGCAATCAGCCCCAGCATTTT
.	TRBV5-3	TRBJ1-1	.	CARSLRGTEAFF	TGTGCCAGAAGCTTGAGGGGGACTGAAGCTTTCTTT
.	TRBV4-3	TRBJ2-3	.	CASSQAWRGTSTDTQYF	TGCGCCAGCAGCCAAGCCTGGCGGGGAACTAGCACAGATACGCAGTATTTT
TRBD2	TRBV7-8	TRBJ2-2	.	CASSPTGTSFTGELFF	TGTGCCAGCAGCCCGACGGGGACTAGCTTTACCGGGGAGCTGTTTTTT
TRBD1	TRBV20-1	TRBJ1-4	.	CSASYRGLIPLANEKLFF	TGCAGTGCTAGTTACAGGGGTCTAATCCCCCTGGCTAATGAAAAACTGTTTTTT